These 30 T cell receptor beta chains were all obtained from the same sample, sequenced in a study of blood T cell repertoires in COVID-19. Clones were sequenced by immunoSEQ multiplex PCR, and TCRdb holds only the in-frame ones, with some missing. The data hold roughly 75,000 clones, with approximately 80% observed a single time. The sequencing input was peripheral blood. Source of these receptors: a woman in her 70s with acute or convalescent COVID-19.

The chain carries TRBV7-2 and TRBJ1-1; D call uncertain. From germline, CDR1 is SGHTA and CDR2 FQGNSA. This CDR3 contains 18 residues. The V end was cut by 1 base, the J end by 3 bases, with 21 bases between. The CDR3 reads CASSLGAGSGRRYTEAFF. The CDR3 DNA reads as TGTGCCAGCAGCTTAGGGGCCGGGAGCGGGCGAAGGTACACTGAAGCTTTCTTT. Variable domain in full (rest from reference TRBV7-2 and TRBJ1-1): GAGVSQSPSNKVTEKGKDVELRCDPISGHTALYWYRQSLGQGLEFLIYFQGNSAPDKSGLPSDRFSAERTGGSVSTLTIQRTQQEDSAVYLCASSLGAGSGRRYTEAFFGQGTRLTVV.

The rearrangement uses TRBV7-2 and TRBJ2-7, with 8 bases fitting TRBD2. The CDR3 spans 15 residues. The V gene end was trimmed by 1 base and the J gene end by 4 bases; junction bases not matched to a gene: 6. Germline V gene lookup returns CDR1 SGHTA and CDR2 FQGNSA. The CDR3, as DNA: TGTGCCAGCAGCTTAGACGGGGGGGCGCGGTACGAGCAGTACTTC. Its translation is CASSLDGGARYEQYF.

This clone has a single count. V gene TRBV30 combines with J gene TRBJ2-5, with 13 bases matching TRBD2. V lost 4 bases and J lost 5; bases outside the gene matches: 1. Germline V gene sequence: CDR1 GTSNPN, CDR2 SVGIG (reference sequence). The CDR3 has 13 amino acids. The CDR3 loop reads CAWMGLAGETQYF. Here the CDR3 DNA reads TGTGCCTGGATGGGACTAGCGGGGGAGACCCAGTACTTC.

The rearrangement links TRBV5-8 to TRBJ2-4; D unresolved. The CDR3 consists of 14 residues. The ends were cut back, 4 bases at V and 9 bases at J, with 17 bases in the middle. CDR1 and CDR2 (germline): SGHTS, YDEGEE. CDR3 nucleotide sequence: TGTGCCAGCAGCATGGACCTAGACGGTAGCATTCAGTACTTC. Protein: CASSMDLDGSIQYF.

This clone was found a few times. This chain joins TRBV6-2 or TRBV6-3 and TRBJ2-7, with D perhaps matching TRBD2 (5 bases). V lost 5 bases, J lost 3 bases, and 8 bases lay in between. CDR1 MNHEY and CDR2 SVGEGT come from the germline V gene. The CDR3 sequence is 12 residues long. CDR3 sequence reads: CASSPDYYEQYF. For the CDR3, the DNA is TGTGCCAGCAGTCCAGACTACTACGAGCAGTACTTC.

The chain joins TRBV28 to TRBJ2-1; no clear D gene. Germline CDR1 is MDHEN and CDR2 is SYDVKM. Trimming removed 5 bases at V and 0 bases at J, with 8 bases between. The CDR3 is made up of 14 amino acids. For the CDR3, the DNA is TGTGCCAGCAGTATGGCCACCTCCTACAATGAGCAGTTCTTC. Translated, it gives CASSMATSYNEQFF.

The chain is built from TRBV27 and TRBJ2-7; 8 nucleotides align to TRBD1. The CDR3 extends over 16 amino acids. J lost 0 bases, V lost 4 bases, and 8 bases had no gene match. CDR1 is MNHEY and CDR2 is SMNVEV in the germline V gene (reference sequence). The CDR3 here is CASSSPGQAASYEQYF. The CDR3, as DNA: TGTGCCAGCAGTTCTCCGGGACAGGCCGCCTCCTACGAGCAGTACTTC.

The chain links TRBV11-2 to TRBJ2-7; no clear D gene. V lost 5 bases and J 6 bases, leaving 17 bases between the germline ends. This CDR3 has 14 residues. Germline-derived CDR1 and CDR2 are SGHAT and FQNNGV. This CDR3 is CASSPKLSTSEQYF. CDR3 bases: TGTGCCAGCAGCCCCAAACTAAGCACGAGCGAGCAGTACTTC.

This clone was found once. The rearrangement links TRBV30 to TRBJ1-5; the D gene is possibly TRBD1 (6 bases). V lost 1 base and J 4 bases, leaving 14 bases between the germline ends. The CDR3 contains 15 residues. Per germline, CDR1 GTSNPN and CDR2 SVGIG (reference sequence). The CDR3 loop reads CAWSETGAGNQPQHF. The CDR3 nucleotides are TGTGCCTGGAGTGAGACAGGAGCCGGGAATCAGCCCCAGCATTTT.

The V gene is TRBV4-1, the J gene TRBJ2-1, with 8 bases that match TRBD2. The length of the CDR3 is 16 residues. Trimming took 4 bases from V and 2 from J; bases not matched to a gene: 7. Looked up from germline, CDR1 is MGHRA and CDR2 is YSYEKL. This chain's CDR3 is CASSPGLSGAYNEQFF. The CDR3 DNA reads TGCGCCAGCAGCCCCGGACTTAGCGGGGCCTACAATGAGCAGTTCTTC.

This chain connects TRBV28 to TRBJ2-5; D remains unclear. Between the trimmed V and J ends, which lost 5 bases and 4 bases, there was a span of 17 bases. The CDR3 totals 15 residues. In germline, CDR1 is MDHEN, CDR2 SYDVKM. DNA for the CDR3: TGTGCCAGCAGTGCCCGACCCCCCAGAGGAGAGACCCAGTACTTC. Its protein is CASSARPPRGETQYF.

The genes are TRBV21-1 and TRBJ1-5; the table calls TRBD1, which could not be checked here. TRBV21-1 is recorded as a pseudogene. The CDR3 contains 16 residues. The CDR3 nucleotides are TGTGCCAGCAGCAAAGATACAGGGACGCACAAACCGCCCCAGCATTTT. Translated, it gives CASSKDTGTHKPPQHF.

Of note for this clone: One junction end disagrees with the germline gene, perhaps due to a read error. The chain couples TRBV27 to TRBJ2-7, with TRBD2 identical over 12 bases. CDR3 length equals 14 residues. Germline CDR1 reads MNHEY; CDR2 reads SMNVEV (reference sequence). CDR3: CASSLSGLAGFADF. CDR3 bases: TGTGCCAGCAGTTTATCGGGACTAGCGGGTTTCGCGGACTTC.

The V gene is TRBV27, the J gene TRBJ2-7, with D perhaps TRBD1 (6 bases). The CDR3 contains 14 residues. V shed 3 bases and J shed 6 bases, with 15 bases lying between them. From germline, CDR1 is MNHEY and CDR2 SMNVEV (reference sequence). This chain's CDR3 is CASSFGQLGGEQYF. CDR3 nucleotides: TGTGCCAGCAGTTTTGGGCAGCTAGGGGGCGAGCAGTACTTC.

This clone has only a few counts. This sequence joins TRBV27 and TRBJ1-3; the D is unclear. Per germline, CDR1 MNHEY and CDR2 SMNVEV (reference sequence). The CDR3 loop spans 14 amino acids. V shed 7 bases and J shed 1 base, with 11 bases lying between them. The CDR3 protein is CASTSPASGNTIYF. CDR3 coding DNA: TGTGCCAGCACCTCACCAGCGTCTGGAAACACCATATATTTT.

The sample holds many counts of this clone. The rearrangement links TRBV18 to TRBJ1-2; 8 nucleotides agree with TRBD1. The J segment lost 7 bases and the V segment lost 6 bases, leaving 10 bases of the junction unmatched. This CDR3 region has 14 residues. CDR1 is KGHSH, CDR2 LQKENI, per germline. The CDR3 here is CASSDRQGSGGYTF. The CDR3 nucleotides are TGTGCCAGCTCCGACCGACAGGGGAGCGGTGGCTACACCTTC.

CDR3 coding DNA: TGTGCCAGCGGCTCCCAAGCGGGAGGAGGCAATGAGCAGTTCTTC. Its protein product is CASGSQAGGGNEQFF. This chain uses TRBV19 with TRBJ2-1; TRBD2 aligns across 9 bases. Germline loops: CDR1 LNHDA, CDR2 SQIVND (reference sequence). Trimming cost V 9 bases and J 6 bases; bases outside gene matches: 12. The CDR3 contains 15 residues.

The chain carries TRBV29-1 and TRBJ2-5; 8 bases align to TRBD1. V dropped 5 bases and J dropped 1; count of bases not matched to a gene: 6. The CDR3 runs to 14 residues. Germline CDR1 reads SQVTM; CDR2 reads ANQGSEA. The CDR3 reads CSVSTGGFQETQYF. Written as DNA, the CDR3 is TGCAGCGTTTCAACAGGGGGATTCCAAGAGACCCAGTACTTC.

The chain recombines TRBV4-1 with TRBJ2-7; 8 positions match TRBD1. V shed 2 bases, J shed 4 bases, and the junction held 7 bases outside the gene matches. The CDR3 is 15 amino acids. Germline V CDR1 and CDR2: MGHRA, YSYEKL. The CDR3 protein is CASSQPGTGSYEQYF. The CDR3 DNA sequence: TGCGCCAGCAGCCAACCCGGGACAGGTAGTTACGAGCAGTACTTC.

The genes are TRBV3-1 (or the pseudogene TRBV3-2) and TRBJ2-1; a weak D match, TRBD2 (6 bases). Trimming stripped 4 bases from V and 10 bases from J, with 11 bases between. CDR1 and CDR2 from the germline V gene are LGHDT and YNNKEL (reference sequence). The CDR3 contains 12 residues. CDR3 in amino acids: CASSPRAGEQFF. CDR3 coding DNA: TGTGCCAGCAGCCCGCGGGCGGGGGAGCAGTTCTTC.

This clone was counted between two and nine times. CDR3 coding DNA: TGTGCCAGCAGCCAGGTCGGCCGTTACAATGAGCAGTTCTTC. Translated, it gives CASSQVGRYNEQFF. The chain joins TRBV7-3 to TRBJ2-1; D gene unclear. The length of the CDR3 is 14 residues. The germline V gene has CDR1 SGHTA and CDR2 FQGTGA. V was clipped by 5 bases and J by 4 bases, with 12 bases between them.

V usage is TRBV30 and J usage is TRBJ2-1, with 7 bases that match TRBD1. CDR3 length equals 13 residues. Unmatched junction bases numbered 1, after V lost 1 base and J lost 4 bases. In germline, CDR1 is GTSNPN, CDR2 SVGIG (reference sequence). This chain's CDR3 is CAWSAQGYNEQFF. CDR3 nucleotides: TGTGCCTGGAGTGCACAGGGGTACAATGAGCAGTTCTTC.

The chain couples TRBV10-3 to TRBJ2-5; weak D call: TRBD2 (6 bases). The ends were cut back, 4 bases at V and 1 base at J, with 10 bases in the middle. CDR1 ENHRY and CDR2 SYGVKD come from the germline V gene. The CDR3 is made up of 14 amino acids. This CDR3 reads CAISGPAGQETQYF. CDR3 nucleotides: TGTGCCATCAGTGGCCCAGCGGGCCAAGAGACCCAGTACTTC.

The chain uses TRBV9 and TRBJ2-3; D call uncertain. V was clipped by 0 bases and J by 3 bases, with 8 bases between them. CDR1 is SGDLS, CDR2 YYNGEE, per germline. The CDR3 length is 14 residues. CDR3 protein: CASSVEGATDTQYF. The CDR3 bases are TGTGCCAGCAGCGTAGAAGGAGCGACAGATACGCAGTATTTT.

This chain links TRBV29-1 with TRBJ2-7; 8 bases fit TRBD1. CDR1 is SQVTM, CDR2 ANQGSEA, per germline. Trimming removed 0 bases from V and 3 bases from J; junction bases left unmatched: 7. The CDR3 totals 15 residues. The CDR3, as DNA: TGCAGCGTTGAAGAGACAGGGGCTCCTGGCTACGAGCAGTACTTC. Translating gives CSVEETGAPGYEQYF.

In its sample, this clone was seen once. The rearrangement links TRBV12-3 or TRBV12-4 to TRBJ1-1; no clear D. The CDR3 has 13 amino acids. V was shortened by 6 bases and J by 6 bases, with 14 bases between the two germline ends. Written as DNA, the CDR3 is TGTGCCAGCAGGATGGAGGGTCGGGCTGAAGCTTTCTTT. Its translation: CASRMEGRAEAFF.

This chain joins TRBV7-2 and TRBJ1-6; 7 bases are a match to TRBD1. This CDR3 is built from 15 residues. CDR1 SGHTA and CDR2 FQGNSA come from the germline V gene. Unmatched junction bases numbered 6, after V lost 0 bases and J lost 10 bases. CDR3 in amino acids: CASSLARGLGSPLHF. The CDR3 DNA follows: TGTGCCAGCAGCTTAGCGAGGGGGCTCGGGTCACCCCTCCACTTT.

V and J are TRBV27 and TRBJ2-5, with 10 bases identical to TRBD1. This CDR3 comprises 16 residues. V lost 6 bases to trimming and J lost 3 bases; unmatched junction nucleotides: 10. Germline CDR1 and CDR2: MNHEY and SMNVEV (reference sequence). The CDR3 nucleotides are TGTGCCAGCAGCCAACCTCAGGGGACAGGGGAAGAGACCCAGTACTTC. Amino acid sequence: CASSQPQGTGEETQYF.

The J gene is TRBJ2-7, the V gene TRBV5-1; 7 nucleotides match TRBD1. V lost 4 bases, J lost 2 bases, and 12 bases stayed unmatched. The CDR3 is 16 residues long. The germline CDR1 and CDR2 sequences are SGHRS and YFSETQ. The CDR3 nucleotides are TGCGCCAGCAGCATGCAGACAGGGCTGACTACCTACGAGCAGTACTTC. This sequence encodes CASSMQTGLTTYEQYF. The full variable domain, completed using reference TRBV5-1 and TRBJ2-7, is KAGVTQTPRYLIKTRGQQVTLSCSPISGHRSVSWYQQTPGQGLQFLFEYFSETQRNKGNFPGRFSGRQFSNSRSEMNVSTLELGDSALYLCASSMQTGLTTYEQYFGPGTRLTVT.

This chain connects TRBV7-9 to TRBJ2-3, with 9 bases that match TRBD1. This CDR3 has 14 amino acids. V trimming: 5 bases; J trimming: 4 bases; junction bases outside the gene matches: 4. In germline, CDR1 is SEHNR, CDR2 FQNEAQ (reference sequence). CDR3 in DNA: TGTGCCAGCAGCCCACAGGGGGCCGCAGATACGCAGTATTTT. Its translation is CASSPQGAADTQYF.